The T cell receptor beta chain under discussion was sequenced for a study of T cells after yellow fever vaccination. Each CDR3 protein gets one entry after TCRdb re-called the 5' RACE reads with MiXCR. There are 600,000 to 750,000 distinct CDR3 sequences in the sample; approximately 13% occur only once, and just under 15% lies in the top ten. About this clonotype: No antigen is known for it.

The V gene's germline CDR1 is MDHEN and CDR2 SYDVKM. The V end was cut by 3 bases, the J end by 4 bases, with 10 bases between. The CDR3 consists of 13 residues. Notes on the study in general: Post-booster repertoires contained most primary-vaccination clones again (about 96% CD4, 88% CD8). Weaker, the secondary response peaked sooner, at day 5 versus 15.

The sequenced sample was PBMCs, obtained on the day of the yellow fever booster vaccination. The V and J genes are TRBV28 and TRBJ2-7; a weak D match, TRBD2 (5 bases). The source of this sequence is a man aged 25 to 40 who received the YFV17D yellow fever vaccine. CDR3 in amino acids: CASSFYGGYEQYF. CDR3 nucleotide sequence: TGTGCCAGCAGTTTCTATGGCGGGTACGAGCAGTACTTC.